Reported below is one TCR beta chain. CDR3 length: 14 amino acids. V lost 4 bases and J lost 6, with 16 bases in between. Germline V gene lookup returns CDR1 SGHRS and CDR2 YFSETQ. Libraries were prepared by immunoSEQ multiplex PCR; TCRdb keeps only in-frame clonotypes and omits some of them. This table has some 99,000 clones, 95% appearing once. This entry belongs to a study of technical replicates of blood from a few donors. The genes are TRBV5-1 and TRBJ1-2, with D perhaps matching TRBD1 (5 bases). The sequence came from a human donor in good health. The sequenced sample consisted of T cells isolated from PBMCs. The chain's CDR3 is CASSPDTRVNGYTF. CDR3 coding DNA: TGCGCCAGCAGCCCGGACACCCGCGTAAATGGCTACACCTTC.